This T cell receptor beta chain was documented in a study of blood T cells in healthy people across ages (dated by TCRdb to between 2014 and 2017). Regarding the study in general: Template switching captured roughly one uniquely barcoded TCR beta cDNA molecule per two T cells in model experiments. Donors of different ages were randomly distributed across sequencing lanes to avoid experimental bias. The donors were split into four age groups: young (average around 15 years), middle-aged (around 37), aged (roughly 65) and long-lived (roughly 77). Age-related changes in TCR beta repertoire diversity were measured in the study by deep sequencing normalized with unique cDNA molecular identifiers. Using the same blood draw, the study looked at two additional independent replicas of 1 million unique cDNA reads for two donors, one aged 18 to 29 and the other aged 80 or older.

Library method: 5' RACE. This sample was sequenced with an Illumina HiSeq 2500. A second PCR of roughly 6 to 11 cycles was run with a J-beta primer mix and a sample-barcoded 5' primer. A template-switch 5' adaptor carrying 12 random nucleotides introduced a unique molecular identifier onto each TCR beta cDNA molecule. At least 3 million CDR3-containing paired-end reads were obtained from each sample. First-strand cDNA was synthesized from all RNA with the Mint cDNA synthesis kit, primed by a TRBC-specific oligonucleotide. After uracil-DNA glycosylase treatment, a first 18-cycle PCR used universal primers M1SS and BC2_uni_R on all cDNA. Turning to the authors' computational methods: For normalization, 1 million high-quality reads were randomly selected from each sample, with every read carrying a distinct molecular identifier. Instead of being binned into consensus sequences, reads with shared molecular identifiers were discarded. CDR3 identification, clonotype clustering and error correction used MiTCR with a Q25 quality threshold and the strictest error-elimination algorithm. A nonparametric unseen species model with Euler transformation was used to estimate a lower bound on total TCR beta diversity. TCRdb itself trimmed the public reads at Q25 with fastp, ran MiXCR and retained productive beta chains. Each entry is one CDR3 protein sequence, shown with its most common DNA and genes. These V and J calls are TCRdb output, not the study's own analysis. A total of approximately 800,000 distinct CDR3 sequences appear in this sample, about 46% of them only once. In total, the top ten clones hold about a sixth of the sample.

Systemically healthy Caucasian individuals from Russia, some 40 in total and aged about 6 to 100 years, were included as donors. Each donor gave 9.5 to 10 milliliters of peripheral blood, drawn into EDTA-treated Vacutainer tubes. PBMCs were isolated by Ficoll-Paque density-gradient centrifugation, with at least 6 million obtained per sample. Trizol reagent was used to extract total RNA from the PBMCs, yielding at least 6 micrograms per sample. The percentages of naive CD45RAhigh/CD27high T cells were determined by flow cytometry on a PBMC aliquot from every donor. A remark on this clonotype: Its antigen remains unidentified. A single base separates this from a much larger clone, so it may be a read error. Because the CDR3 is missing its conserved closing phenylalanine or tryptophan, this is likely a read error.

Broader findings and caveats from the paper: Observed TCR beta diversity correlated strongly with the percentage of naive T cells measured by flow cytometry. Compared with the aged group, the long-lived group had more naive CD4+ T cells, fewer expanded clones and increased TCR diversity, a pattern suggesting age selection. Since profiling was done on bulk unsorted PBMCs, naive and antigen-experienced compartments could not be conclusively compared. The CMV infection status of donors was not known, potentially confounding age-related changes in expanded clonotypes. Observed TCR beta diversity per million T cells fell roughly linearly with age, and a significant reduction was already apparent by age approximately 40. Total diversity estimates from one million sequenced T cells were considered lower bounds and underestimates.

The clonotype comes from a man older than 75 in good health. Material: blood.

The CDR3 protein is CSASWGEQFS. The DNA reads as follows: TGCAGTGCTAGTTGGGGGGAGCAGTTCTCC. Here the chain combines TRBV20-1 and TRBJ2-1; the D element might be TRBD1 or TRBD2, as each aligns at 5 bases. The CDR3 comprises 10 residues, both ends counted. Kept here is only the CDR3 DNA, which spans 30 bases and is read in frame from base 1. CDR1 is given as DFQATT and CDR2 as SNEGSKA, both from the germline V gene (reference sequence). V is cut by 3 bases and J by 10 bases, and the space between the germline ends is 7 bases.